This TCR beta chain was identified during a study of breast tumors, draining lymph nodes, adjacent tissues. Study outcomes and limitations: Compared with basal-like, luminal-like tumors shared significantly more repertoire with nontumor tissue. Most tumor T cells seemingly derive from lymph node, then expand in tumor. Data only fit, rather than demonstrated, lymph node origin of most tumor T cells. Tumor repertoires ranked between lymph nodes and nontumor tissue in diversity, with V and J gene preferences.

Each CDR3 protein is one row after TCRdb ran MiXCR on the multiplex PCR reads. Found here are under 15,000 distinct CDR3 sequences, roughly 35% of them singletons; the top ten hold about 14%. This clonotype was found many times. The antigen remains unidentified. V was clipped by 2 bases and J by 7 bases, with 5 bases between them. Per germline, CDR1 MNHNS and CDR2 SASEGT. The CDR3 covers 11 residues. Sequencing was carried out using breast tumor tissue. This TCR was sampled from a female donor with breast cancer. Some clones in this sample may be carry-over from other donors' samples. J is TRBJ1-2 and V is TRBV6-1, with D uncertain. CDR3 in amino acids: CASSELVGYTF. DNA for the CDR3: TGTGCCAGCAGTGAATTGGTTGGCTACACCTTC.